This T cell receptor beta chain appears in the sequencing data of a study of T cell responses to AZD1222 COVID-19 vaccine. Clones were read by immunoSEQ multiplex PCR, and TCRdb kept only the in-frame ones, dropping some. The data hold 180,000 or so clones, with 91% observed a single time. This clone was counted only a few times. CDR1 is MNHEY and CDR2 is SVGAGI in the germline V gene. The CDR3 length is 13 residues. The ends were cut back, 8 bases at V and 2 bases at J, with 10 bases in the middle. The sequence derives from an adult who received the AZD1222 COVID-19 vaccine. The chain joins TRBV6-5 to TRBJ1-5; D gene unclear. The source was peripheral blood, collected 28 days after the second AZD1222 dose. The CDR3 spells CASATIGNQPQHF. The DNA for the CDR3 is TGTGCCAGCGCGACCATTGGCAATCAGCCCCAGCATTTT.